The clone carrying this TCR beta chain was counted only a few times. What it binds is not known. The treatment is: roughly 10-day PBMC culture with coronavirus spike peptide pools or control peptides (ViraFEST assay). Wells that each held a few million PBMCs were cultured with 9.5 to 10 IU/ml IL-2 and 7.5 to 10 ug/ml peptide pools. This entry belongs to a study of vaccination and CD4 T cells after COVID-19. With the Oncomine TCR Beta short-read assay, DNA from cultured CD4+ T cells was sequenced. MiXCR was run by TCRdb on the PCR reads, yielding one entry per CDR3 protein. Counted here are about 14,000 distinct CDR3 sequences, about half occurring once; the ten biggest clones make up about 10%. This specimen was CD4+ T cells from blood, cultured in vitro, taken before SARS-CoV-2 vaccination. The source of this sequence is a human donor who had recovered from COVID-19.

In DNA form, the CDR3 reads TGTGCCAGCAGCTTCTCTGGGGCCAACGTCCTGACTTTC. Translated, it gives CASSFSGANVLTF. This chain links TRBV5-8 with TRBJ2-6; D unclear. Deletions cut 2 bases from V and 0 bases from J, with 0 bases between. The CDR3 has 13 amino acids. The germline V gene has CDR1 SGHTS and CDR2 YDEGEE.